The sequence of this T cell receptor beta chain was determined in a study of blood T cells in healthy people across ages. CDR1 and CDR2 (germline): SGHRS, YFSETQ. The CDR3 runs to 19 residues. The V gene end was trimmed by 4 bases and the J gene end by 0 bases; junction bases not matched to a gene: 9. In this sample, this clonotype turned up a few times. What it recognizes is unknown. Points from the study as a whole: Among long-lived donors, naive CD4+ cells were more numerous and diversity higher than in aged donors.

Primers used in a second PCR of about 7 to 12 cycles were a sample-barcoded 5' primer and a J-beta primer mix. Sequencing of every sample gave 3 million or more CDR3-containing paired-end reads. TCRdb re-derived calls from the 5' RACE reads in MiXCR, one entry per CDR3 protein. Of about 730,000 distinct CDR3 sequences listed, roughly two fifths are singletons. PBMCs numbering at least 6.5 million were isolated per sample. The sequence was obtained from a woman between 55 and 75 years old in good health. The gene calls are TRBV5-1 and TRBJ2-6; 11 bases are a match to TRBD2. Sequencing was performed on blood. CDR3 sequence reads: CASSPGLAEKLSGANVLTF. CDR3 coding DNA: TGCGCCAGCAGCCCGGGACTAGCGGAGAAACTCTCTGGGGCCAACGTCCTGACTTTC.